This TCR beta chain appears in the sequencing data of a study of HIV-infected patients and healthy controls. This clonotype was counted at least ten times. V shed 0 bases, J shed 6 bases, and the junction held 5 bases outside the gene matches. This CDR3 is 15 amino acids long. In germline, CDR1 is SGHRS, CDR2 YFSETQ. TCRdb itself ran the 5' RACE reads through MiXCR, one entry per CDR3 protein. The sample shows some 20,000 distinct CDR3 sequences, approximately 18% of them seen only once. The sequence was obtained from a human donor in good health. The specimen sequenced was CD8+ T cells from blood. This chain uses TRBV5-1 with TRBJ2-3; the match to TRBD2 covers 9 bases. The CDR3 coding sequence is TGCGCCAGCAGCTTGGGAAGCGGGGGGCCGGATACGCAGTATTTT. Translation gives CASSLGSGGPDTQYF.